A selection of T cell receptor beta chains follows, all from one sample in a study of blood T cells in healthy people across ages. A single record per CDR3 protein comes from TCRdb applying MiXCR to the 5' RACE reads. The table records about 800,000 distinct CDR3 sequences, more than 20% of them present only once. A further study also used this sample, focusing on T cells of mothers and their children.

Sequenced material: blood. Receptor source: a boy aged 5-17 years in good health. The CDR3 runs from the conserved cysteine through the conserved F or W.

J: TRBJ2-7; V: TRBV27; CDR3: CASSSREGNEQYF
J: TRBJ2-3; V: TRBV7-2; CDR3: CASRPPGLVSDTQYF
J: TRBJ2-3; V: TRBV7-9; CDR3: CASSLAWSEDTDTQYF
J: TRBJ2-1; V: TRBV4-1; CDR3: CASSQDEGLVDDEQFF
J: TRBJ2-3; V: TRBV6-1; CDR3: CASTSPPHLGDTQYF
J: TRBJ2-3; V: TRBV7-2; CDR3: CASSLAFTDTQYF
J: TRBJ2-2; V: TRBV24-1; CDR3: CATSDTPFRTGLDGELFF
J: TRBJ1-6; V: TRBV2; CDR3: CASSVEGDSPLHF
J: TRBJ2-7; V: TRBV2; CDR3: CASTGLAGKYEQYF
J: .; V: TRBV4-3; CDR3: CASSQEVREYEQYF